The rows below give T cell receptor beta chains drawn from one sample of a study of regulatory T cells in long-lasting Graves disease. TCRdb itself ran the multiplex PCR reads through MiXCR, one entry per CDR3 protein. This sample has roughly 350,000 distinct CDR3 sequences; over 15% occur once, and the top ten carry just under 30%. These data also formed part of another study, on T cells in Graves' hyperthyroidism and ophthalmopathy.

The source material was peripheral blood mononuclear cells (PBMCs), sampled at new diagnosis, from a patient treated with antithyroid drugs. The receptors were sampled from a man between 35 and 55 years old with Graves disease. The CDR3 runs from the conserved cysteine through the conserved F or W. The D gene is left open where the match is weak. Size is stated for part of the rows, as once, few or many counts, or as a class when the clone is expanded.

abundance: NA; d_gene: NA; j_gene: TRBJ2-7; v_gene: TRBV7-2; CDR3nt: TGTGCCAGCAGCCGTCAGCGCAGGGTCTACGAGCAGTACTTC; CDR3aa: CASSRQRRVYEQYF
abundance: NA; d_gene: TRBD1; j_gene: TRBJ2-5; v_gene: TRBV28; CDR3nt: TGTGCCAGCAGTCGGGACAGGGGGCGGAAGGCCCCGTACCAAGAGACCCAGTACTTC; CDR3aa: CASSRDRGRKAPYQETQYF
abundance: many; d_gene: NA; j_gene: TRBJ2-5; v_gene: TRBV28; CDR3nt: TGTGCCAGCAGTTTACCCACAGGGAGGTGGAGTGAGACCCAGTACTTC; CDR3aa: CASSLPTGRWSETQYF
abundance: NA; d_gene: NA; j_gene: TRBJ2-3; v_gene: TRBV9; CDR3nt: TGTGCCAGCAGCGTCCGGGCGGACCCCACAGATACGCAGTATTTT; CDR3aa: CASSVRADPTDTQYF
abundance: few; d_gene: NA; j_gene: TRBJ1-6; v_gene: TRBV12-3/TRBV12-4; CDR3nt: TGTGCCAGCAGCTCTAGAGGCGGGAGCTCCTATAATTCACCCCTCCACTTT; CDR3aa: CASSSRGGSSYNSPLHF
abundance: few; d_gene: NA; j_gene: TRBJ2-7; v_gene: TRBV7-9; CDR3nt: TGTGCCAGCCGCGCGGCAGGGAGCTCCTACGAGCAGTACTTC; CDR3aa: CASRAAGSSYEQYF
abundance: NA; d_gene: NA; j_gene: TRBJ2-1; v_gene: TRBV14; CDR3nt: TGTGCCAGCACCCCCTTAAGAGGGAGTTCCTACAATGAGCAGTTCTTC; CDR3aa: CASTPLRGSSYNEQFF
abundance: many; d_gene: TRBD2; j_gene: TRBJ2-1; v_gene: TRBV5-1; CDR3nt: TGCGCCAGCAGCCGGGGACTAGCGGGGGACTACAATGAGCAGTTCTTC; CDR3aa: CASSRGLAGDYNEQFF
abundance: many; d_gene: NA; j_gene: TRBJ2-5; v_gene: TRBV15; CDR3nt: TGTGCCACCAGCAGAGGACAGGGAGGGGAGGAGACCCAGTACTTC; CDR3aa: CATSRGQGGEETQYF
abundance: NA; d_gene: NA; j_gene: TRBJ2-3; v_gene: TRBV7-3; CDR3nt: TGTGCCAGCAGCTTAATTCTGGGATTTAACACAGATACGCAGTATTTT; CDR3aa: CASSLILGFNTDTQYF
abundance: many; d_gene: TRBD1; j_gene: TRBJ1-2; v_gene: TRBV6-2/TRBV6-3; CDR3nt: TGTGCCAGCAGAGGACAGGGGAACTATGGCTACACCTTC; CDR3aa: CASRGQGNYGYTF
abundance: NA; d_gene: NA; j_gene: TRBJ1-6; v_gene: TRBV2; CDR3nt: TGTGCCAGCAGGCCGACAGGAGTTTATTCACCCCTCCACTTT; CDR3aa: CASRPTGVYSPLHF
abundance: few; d_gene: TRBD2; j_gene: TRBJ2-3; v_gene: TRBV12-3/TRBV12-4; CDR3nt: TGTGCCAGCAGTTTATATCGGGGGGGCACAGATACGCAGTATTTT; CDR3aa: CASSLYRGGTDTQYF
abundance: many; d_gene: NA; j_gene: TRBJ1-5; v_gene: TRBV30; CDR3nt: TGTGCCTGGAGTGTGTCCAGCGTCCATCAGCCCCAGCATTTT; CDR3aa: CAWSVSSVHQPQHF
abundance: few; d_gene: TRBD1; j_gene: TRBJ2-5; v_gene: TRBV7-2; CDR3nt: TGTGCCAGCAGTTTATGGGACAGGCAAAAAGAGACCCAGTACTTC; CDR3aa: CASSLWDRQKETQYF
abundance: many; d_gene: NA; j_gene: TRBJ2-5; v_gene: TRBV3-1; CDR3nt: TGTGCCAGCAGCCACGGTACAATGGGGCAAGAGACCCAGTACTTC; CDR3aa: CASSHGTMGQETQYF
abundance: NA; d_gene: TRBD2; j_gene: TRBJ2-7; v_gene: TRBV20-1; CDR3nt: TGCAGTGCTAGACCAGGACTAGCGGGGGTATACGAGCAGTACTTC; CDR3aa: CSARPGLAGVYEQYF
abundance: NA; d_gene: NA; j_gene: TRBJ1-2; v_gene: TRBV20-1; CDR3nt: TGCAGTGCCTTCGGTCGGGTGGACTATGGCTACACCTTC; CDR3aa: CSAFGRVDYGYTF
abundance: many; d_gene: NA; j_gene: TRBJ2-5; v_gene: TRBV7-2; CDR3nt: TGTGCCAGCGGCGGGTACCAAGAGACCCAGTACTTC; CDR3aa: CASGGYQETQYF
abundance: many; d_gene: NA; j_gene: TRBJ1-1; v_gene: TRBV3-1; CDR3nt: TGTGCCAGCAGCCAGGCCAGGGGAAGGAAGAACACTGAAGCTTTCTTT; CDR3aa: CASSQARGRKNTEAFF
abundance: NA; d_gene: NA; j_gene: TRBJ1-1; v_gene: TRBV6-1; CDR3nt: TGTGCCAGCCTCGAGGTTCGTGGCACTGAAGCTTTCTTT; CDR3aa: CASLEVRGTEAFF
abundance: few; d_gene: NA; j_gene: TRBJ2-2; v_gene: TRBV28; CDR3nt: TGTGCCAGCAGCTTACTGGGGGTGGGCACCGGGGAGCTGTTTTTT; CDR3aa: CASSLLGVGTGELFF
abundance: many; d_gene: TRBD1; j_gene: TRBJ2-7; v_gene: TRBV6-1; CDR3nt: TGTGCCAGCAGAACAACAGGGGGGCCTCGGGACGAGCAGTACTTC; CDR3aa: CASRTTGGPRDEQYF
abundance: many; d_gene: NA; j_gene: TRBJ2-3; v_gene: TRBV12-3/TRBV12-4; CDR3nt: TGTGCCAGCAGAATTCGGGCAACAGATACGCAGTATTTT; CDR3aa: CASRIRATDTQYF
abundance: many; d_gene: TRBD1; j_gene: TRBJ2-7; v_gene: TRBV12-3/TRBV12-4; CDR3nt: TGTGCCAGCTCCCGGGACAGAAACTACGAGCAGTACTTC; CDR3aa: CASSRDRNYEQYF
abundance: few; d_gene: NA; j_gene: TRBJ2-5; v_gene: TRBV5-4; CDR3nt: TGTGCCAGCAGCTTGGTGCCAGTTCTGTACCAAGAGACCCAGTACTTC; CDR3aa: CASSLVPVLYQETQYF
abundance: NA; d_gene: NA; j_gene: TRBJ1-2; v_gene: TRBV18; CDR3nt: TGTGCCAGCTCACCACAGGGGATCGGGCTTGGCTACACCTTC; CDR3aa: CASSPQGIGLGYTF
abundance: many; d_gene: NA; j_gene: TRBJ2-1; v_gene: TRBV20-1; CDR3nt: TGCAGTGCGCCGGGGAGACAGAGACTTAATGAGCAGTTCTTC; CDR3aa: CSAPGRQRLNEQFF
abundance: few; d_gene: TRBD1; j_gene: TRBJ1-6; v_gene: TRBV30; CDR3nt: TGTGCCTGGGGACAGGGCCCCCTCCACTTT; CDR3aa: CAWGQGPLHF
abundance: NA; d_gene: NA; j_gene: TRBJ2-3; v_gene: TRBV7-8; CDR3nt: TGTGCCAGCAGGATCGCAGGGGCATATAGCACAGATACGCAGTATTTT; CDR3aa: CASRIAGAYSTDTQYF
abundance: many; d_gene: NA; j_gene: TRBJ1-1; v_gene: TRBV7-2; CDR3nt: TGTGCCAGCAGCTTTGTAGGAGACACTGAAGCTTTCTTT; CDR3aa: CASSFVGDTEAFF
abundance: few; d_gene: TRBD2; j_gene: TRBJ2-7; v_gene: TRBV20-1; CDR3nt: TGCAGTGCTTCCACGACTAGCGGGGGCCACGGGTACGAGCAGTACTTC; CDR3aa: CSASTTSGGHGYEQYF
abundance: many; d_gene: TRBD1; j_gene: TRBJ2-1; v_gene: TRBV20-1; CDR3nt: TGCAGTGCTTACAGGGGCGGACAGCCCCTACGGCGAGGTGAGCAGTTCTTC; CDR3aa: CSAYRGGQPLRRGEQFF